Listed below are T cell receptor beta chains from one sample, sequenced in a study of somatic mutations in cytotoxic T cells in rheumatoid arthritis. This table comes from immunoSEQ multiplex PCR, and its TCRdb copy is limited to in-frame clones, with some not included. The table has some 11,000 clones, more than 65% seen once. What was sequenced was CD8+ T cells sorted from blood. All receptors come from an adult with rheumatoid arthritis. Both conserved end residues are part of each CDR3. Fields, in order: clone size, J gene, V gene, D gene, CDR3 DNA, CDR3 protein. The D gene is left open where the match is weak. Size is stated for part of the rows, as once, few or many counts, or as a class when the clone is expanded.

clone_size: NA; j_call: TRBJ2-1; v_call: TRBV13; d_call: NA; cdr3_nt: TGTGCCAGCACCGACATAGCCGACAATGAGCAGTTCTTC; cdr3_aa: CASTDIADNEQFF
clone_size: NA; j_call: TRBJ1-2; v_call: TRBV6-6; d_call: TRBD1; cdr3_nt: TGTGCCAGCGAATGGGATCAGGGGGTAGAGCTGTATGGCTACACCTTC; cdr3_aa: CASEWDQGVELYGYTF
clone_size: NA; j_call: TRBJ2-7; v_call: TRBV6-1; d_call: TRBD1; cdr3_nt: TGTGCCAGCAGAGACCCGGGACAGAACTCCTACGAGCAGTACTTC; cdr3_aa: CASRDPGQNSYEQYF
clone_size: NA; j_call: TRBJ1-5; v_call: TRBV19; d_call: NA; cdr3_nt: TGTGCCAGTAGTATCTACGGTAATAGCAATCAGCCCCAGCATTTT; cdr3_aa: CASSIYGNSNQPQHF
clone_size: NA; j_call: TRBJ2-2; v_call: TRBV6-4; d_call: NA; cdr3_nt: TGTGCCAGCAGTGACTCCGACACCGGGGAGCTGTTTTTT; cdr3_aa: CASSDSDTGELFF
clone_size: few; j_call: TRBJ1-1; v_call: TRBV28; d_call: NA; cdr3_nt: TGTGCCAGCAGTTCCCCCCGGAATAAAGCTTTCTTT; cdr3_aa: CASSSPRNKAFF
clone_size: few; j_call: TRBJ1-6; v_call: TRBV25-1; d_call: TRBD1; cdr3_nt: TGTGCCAGCAGTGCCCGGGACAGACGAAATTCACCCCTCCACTTT; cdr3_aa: CASSARDRRNSPLHF
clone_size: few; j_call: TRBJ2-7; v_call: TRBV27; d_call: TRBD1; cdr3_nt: TGTGCCAGCAGCTCTTCGACAGGGGAGAGCGAGCAGTACTTC; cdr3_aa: CASSSSTGESEQYF
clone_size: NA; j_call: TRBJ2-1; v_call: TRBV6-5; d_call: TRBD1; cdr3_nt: TGTGCCAGCAGTTATGGTGGACAGGGTACGATAGAGCAGTTCTTC; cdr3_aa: CASSYGGQGTIEQFF
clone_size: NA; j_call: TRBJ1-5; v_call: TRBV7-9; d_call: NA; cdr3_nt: TGTGCCAGCAGCAGTTCGGTGTACGAGCCCCAGCATTTT; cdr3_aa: CASSSSVYEPQHF
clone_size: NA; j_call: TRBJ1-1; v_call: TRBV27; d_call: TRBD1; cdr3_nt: TGTGCCAGCAGTTTTGATCCAGGGGGGTACACTGAAGCTTTCTTT; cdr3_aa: CASSFDPGGYTEAFF
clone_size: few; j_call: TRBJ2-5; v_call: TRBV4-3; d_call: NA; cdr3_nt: TGCGCCAGCAGCCAAGCCGGGCTAGCCCGGGAGACCCAGTACTTC; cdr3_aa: CASSQAGLARETQYF
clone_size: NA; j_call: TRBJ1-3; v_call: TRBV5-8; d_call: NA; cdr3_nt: TGTGCCAGCAGCCAGACAGACCCTAGGGATGGAAACACCATATATTTT; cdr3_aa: CASSQTDPRDGNTIYF
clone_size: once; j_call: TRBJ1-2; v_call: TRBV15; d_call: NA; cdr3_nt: TGTGCCACCGGGGGGGGAAATGGCTACACCTTC; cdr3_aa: CATGGGNGYTF